This TCR beta chain stems from a study of beta chain features in type 1 diabetes. Study-wide background: Cell yields, age and gender were similar between patients and healthy donors.

Germline V gives CDR1 SQVTM, CDR2 ANQGSEA. The CDR3 length is 8 residues. One heparinised blood draw, averaging roughly 0.11 L, came from each donor. This clone showed up just a few times. Its antigen is not known. Findings and limits, study-wide: For patients, the naive, central memory and Treg TCRB repertoires appeared more alike than for healthy donors. Highly expressing activated T cells could be over-counted with a cDNA template.

The isolated RNA, all of it, was reverse transcribed, so expressed TCRB transcripts were what got sequenced. Measured with immunoSEQ multiplex PCR; TCRdb has only the in-frame clones, and not every one. This sample carries hundreds of thousands of clones, more than 9.5% of them seen once, and the ten largest clones take less than 0.06%. The TCR comes from a young woman in good health. V usage is TRBV29-1 and J usage is TRBJ1-1; D gene uncertain. The sample was naive CD4+ T cells from blood. CDR3: CTSPEAFF. For the CDR3, the DNA is TGCACAAGCCCTGAAGCTTTCTTT. Complete variable domain (other parts from reference TRBV29-1 and TRBJ1-1): SAVISQKPSRDICQRGTSLTIQCQVDSQVTMMFWYRQQPGQSLTLIATANQGSEATYESGFVIDKFPISRPNLTFSTLTVSNMSPEDSSIYLCTSPEAFFGQGTRLTVV.